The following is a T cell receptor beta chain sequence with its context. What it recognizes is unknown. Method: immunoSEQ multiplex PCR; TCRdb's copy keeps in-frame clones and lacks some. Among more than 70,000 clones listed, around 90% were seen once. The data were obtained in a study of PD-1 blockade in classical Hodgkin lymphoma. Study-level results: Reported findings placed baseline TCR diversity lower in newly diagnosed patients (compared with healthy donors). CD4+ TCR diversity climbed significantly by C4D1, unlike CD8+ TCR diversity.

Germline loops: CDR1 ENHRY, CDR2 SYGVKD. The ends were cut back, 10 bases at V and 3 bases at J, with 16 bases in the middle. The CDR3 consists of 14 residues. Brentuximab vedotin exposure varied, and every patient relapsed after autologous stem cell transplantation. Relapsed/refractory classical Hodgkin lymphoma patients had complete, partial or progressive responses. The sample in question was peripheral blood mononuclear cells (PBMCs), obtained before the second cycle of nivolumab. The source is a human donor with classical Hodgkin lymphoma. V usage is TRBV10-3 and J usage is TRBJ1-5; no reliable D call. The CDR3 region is CATWTTAPNQPQHF. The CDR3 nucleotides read TGTGCCACCTGGACTACGGCTCCCAATCAGCCCCAGCATTTT.